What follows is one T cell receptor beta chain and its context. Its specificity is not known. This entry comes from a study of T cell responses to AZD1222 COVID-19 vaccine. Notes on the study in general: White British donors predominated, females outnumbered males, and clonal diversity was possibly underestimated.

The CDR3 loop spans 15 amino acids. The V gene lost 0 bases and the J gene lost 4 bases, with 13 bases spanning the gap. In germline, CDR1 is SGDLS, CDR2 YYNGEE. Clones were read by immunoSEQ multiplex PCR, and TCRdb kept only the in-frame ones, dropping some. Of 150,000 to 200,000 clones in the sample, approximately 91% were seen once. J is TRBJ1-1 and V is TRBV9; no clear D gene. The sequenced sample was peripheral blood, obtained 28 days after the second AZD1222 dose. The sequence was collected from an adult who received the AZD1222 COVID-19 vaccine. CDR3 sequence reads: CASSVEQGFGTEAFF. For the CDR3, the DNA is TGTGCCAGCAGCGTAGAACAAGGGTTTGGCACTGAAGCTTTCTTT.